This T cell receptor beta chain was sequenced during a study of OX40 agonist ivuxolimab in advanced cancers. Concerning this clone: The junction differs from germline at one of its ends, possibly a read error.

Per the germline V gene, CDR1 is MNHNS and CDR2 is SASEGT. This CDR3 is built from 15 residues. The table came from immunoSEQ multiplex PCR; TCRdb's copy has only in-frame clones and leaves some out. The sample lists approximately 70,000 clones; 88% were seen once. This clonotype was obtained from an adult with an advanced solid tumor such as melanoma, head and neck, liver or kidney cancer. The J gene is TRBJ1-3, the V gene TRBV6-1, with D uncertain. The source was CD4+ or CD8+ T cells sorted from blood, collected in a trial of the OX40 agonist ivuxolimab. The chain's CDR3 is CASSEGLYSGSTLYF. CDR3 DNA: TGTGCCAGCAGTGAAGGACTTTACTCTGGAAGCACCTTATATTTT.